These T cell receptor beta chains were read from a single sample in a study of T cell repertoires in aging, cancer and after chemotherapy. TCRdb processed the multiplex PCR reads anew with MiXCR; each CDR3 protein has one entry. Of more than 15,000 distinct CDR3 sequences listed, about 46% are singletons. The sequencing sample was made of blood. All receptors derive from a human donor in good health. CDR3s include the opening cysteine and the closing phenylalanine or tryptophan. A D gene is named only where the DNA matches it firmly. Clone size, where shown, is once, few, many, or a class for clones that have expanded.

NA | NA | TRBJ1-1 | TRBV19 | CASSAVNTEAFF | TGTGCCAGTAGTGCGGTGAACACTGAAGCTTTCTTT
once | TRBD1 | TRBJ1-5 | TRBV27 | CASRSTQDRGSSQPQHF | TGTGCCAGCAGATCCACCCAGGACAGGGGGTCGAGTCAGCCCCAGCATTTT
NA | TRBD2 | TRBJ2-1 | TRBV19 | CASVDPSGGNEQFF | TGTGCCAGTGTGGACCCGTCGGGAGGCAATGAGCAGTTCTTC
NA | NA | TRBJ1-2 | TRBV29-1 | CSVGRGGANGYTF | TGCAGCGTTGGAAGGGGGGGGGCGAATGGCTACACCTTC
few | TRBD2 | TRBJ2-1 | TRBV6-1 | CASSDQRGRRNEQFF | TGTGCCAGCAGTGATCAGCGGGGCAGGAGGAATGAGCAGTTCTTC
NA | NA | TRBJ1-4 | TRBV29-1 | CSVPLDSMGEKLFF | TGCAGCGTGCCCCTTGACTCCATGGGAGAAAAACTGTTTTTT
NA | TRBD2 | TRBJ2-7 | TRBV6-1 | CASSLGTSGIYEQYF | TGTGCCAGCAGTCTCGGGACTAGCGGGATCTACGAGCAGTACTTC
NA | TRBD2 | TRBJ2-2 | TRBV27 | CASTSLAGVNTGELFF | TGTGCCAGCACGTCTCTAGCGGGGGTGAACACCGGGGAGCTGTTTTTT
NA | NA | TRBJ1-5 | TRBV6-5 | CASSYDSNQPQHF | TGTGCCAGCAGTTATGATAGCAATCAGCCCCAGCATTTT
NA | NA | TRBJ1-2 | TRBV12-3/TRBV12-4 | CASTYGDGYTF | TGTGCCAGCACCTATGGGGATGGCTACACCTTC
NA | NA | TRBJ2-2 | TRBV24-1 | CATSPSFFAGELFF | TGTGCCACCAGCCCCTCCTTTTTCGCCGGGGAGCTGTTTTTT
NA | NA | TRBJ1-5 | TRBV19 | CASSEGLDNQPQHF | TGTGCCAGTAGTGAGGGATTAGACAATCAGCCCCAGCATTTT
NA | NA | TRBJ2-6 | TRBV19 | CASKDPGPGSGANVLTF | TGTGCCAGTAAGGACCCAGGCCCAGGCTCTGGGGCCAACGTCCTGACTTTC
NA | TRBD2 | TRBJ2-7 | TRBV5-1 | CASSLVFRRESNEQYF | TGCGCCAGCAGCTTGGTGTTTCGGCGGGAGAGTAACGAGCAGTACTTC
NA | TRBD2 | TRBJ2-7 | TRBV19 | CASSTYSGSYEQYF | TGTGCCAGTAGTACGTATAGCGGGAGCTACGAGCAGTACTTC
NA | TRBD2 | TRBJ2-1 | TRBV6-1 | CASSDLGWRGGAYNEQFF | TGTGCCAGCAGTGATCTCGGGTGGCGGGGGGGCGCCTACAATGAGCAGTTCTTC
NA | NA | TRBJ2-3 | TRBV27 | CASSLVGTDTQYF | TGTGCCAGCAGTTTAGTGGGCACAGATACGCAGTATTTT
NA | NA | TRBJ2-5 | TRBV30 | CAWSIGETQYF | TGTGCCTGGAGTATCGGGGAGACCCAGTACTTC
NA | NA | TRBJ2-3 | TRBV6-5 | CARLRTDTQYF | TGTGCCAGACTCCGCACAGATACGCAGTATTTT
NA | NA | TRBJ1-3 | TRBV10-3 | CAISYSRAGVSGNTIYF | TGTGCCATCAGTTACTCCAGGGCGGGGGTCTCTGGAAACACCATATATTTT
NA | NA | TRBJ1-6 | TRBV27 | CASSLGGGSPLHF | TGTGCCAGCAGTTTAGGGGGCGGTTCACCCCTCCACTTT
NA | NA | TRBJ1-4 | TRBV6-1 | CASSWLNEKLFF | TGTGCCAGCAGTTGGTTGAATGAAAAACTGTTTTTT
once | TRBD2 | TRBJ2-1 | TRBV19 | CASSPTTSGSPDEQFF | TGTGCCAGCAGTCCAACGACTAGCGGGAGTCCGGATGAGCAGTTCTTC
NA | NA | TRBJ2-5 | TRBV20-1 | CSARDGGQQETQYF | TGCAGTGCTAGAGATGGGGGACAACAAGAGACCCAGTACTTC
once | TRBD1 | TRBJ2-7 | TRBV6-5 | CASSSSTTGTTAYEQYF | TGTGCCAGCAGTTCCTCTACGACAGGGACCACGGCCTACGAGCAGTACTTC
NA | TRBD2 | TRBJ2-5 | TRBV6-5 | CASSKGSGRAHETQYF | TGTGCCAGCAGCAAGGGTAGCGGGAGGGCCCATGAGACCCAGTACTTC
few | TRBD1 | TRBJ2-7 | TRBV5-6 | CASSFARGGARGEQYF | TGTGCCAGCAGCTTCGCCAGAGGGGGCGCGAGGGGCGAGCAGTACTTC
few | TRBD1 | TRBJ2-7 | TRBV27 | CASSTRTGGASYEQYF | TGTGCCAGCAGTACCCGCACAGGGGGCGCATCCTACGAGCAGTACTTC
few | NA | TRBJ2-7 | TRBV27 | CASSPGGSPVYEQYF | TGTGCCAGCTCCCCAGGAGGTAGCCCCGTCTACGAGCAGTACTTC
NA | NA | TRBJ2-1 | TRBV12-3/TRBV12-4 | CASSFVIKQFF | TGTGCCAGCAGTTTTGTGATTAAGCAGTTCTTC
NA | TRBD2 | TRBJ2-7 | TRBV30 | CAWSTSGSYEQYF | TGTGCCTGGAGTACTAGCGGCTCCTACGAGCAGTACTTC
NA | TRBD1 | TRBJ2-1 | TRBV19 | CASSRDRRYNEQFF | TGTGCCAGTAGTCGGGACAGGCGATACAATGAGCAGTTCTTC
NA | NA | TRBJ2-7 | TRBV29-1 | CSVTSSYEQYF | TGCAGCGTCACCAGCTCCTACGAGCAGTACTTC
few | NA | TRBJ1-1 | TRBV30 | CAWRVRENTEAFF | TGTGCCTGGAGGGTCAGGGAGAACACTGAAGCTTTCTTT
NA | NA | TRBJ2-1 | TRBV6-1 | CAFRIAELYNEQFF | TGTGCCTTCCGAATAGCGGAACTTTACAATGAGCAGTTCTTC
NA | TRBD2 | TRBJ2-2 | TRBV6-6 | CARPDRGGNTGELFF | TGTGCCCGCCCAGATCGGGGGGGGAACACCGGGGAGCTGTTTTTT
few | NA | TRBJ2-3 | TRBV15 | CATSRTGAARTDTQYF | TGTGCCACCAGTAGAACGGGGGCAGCCCGCACAGATACGCAGTATTTT
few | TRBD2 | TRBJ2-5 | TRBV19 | CAAGTSGYQETQYF | TGTGCCGCGGGGACTAGCGGGTACCAAGAGACCCAGTACTTC
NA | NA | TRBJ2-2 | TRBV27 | CASSLSRLNTGELFF | TGTGCCAGCAGCTTAAGTAGGCTCAACACCGGGGAGCTGTTTTTT
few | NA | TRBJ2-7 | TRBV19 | CASLSYENEQYF | TGTGCCAGCCTATCCTATGAGAACGAGCAGTACTTC
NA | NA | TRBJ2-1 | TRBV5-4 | CASSFGRESYNEQFF | TGTGCCAGCAGCTTTGGCAGGGAGTCCTACAATGAGCAGTTCTTC
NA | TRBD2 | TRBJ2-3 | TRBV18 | CASSPRTSGRADTQYF | TGTGCCAGCTCCCCGAGGACTAGCGGGAGAGCAGATACGCAGTATTTT
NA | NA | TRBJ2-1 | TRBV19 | CASSIDSEAYNEQFF | TGTGCCAGTAGTATAGACTCTGAGGCCTACAATGAGCAGTTCTTC
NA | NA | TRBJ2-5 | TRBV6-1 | CASSSDKTSIREETQYF | TGTGCCAGCAGTAGTGATAAAACTAGCATAAGGGAAGAGACCCAGTACTTC
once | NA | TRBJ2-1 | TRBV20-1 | CSASGHLRDEQFF | TGCAGTGCTTCGGGACACCTTAGGGATGAGCAGTTCTTC
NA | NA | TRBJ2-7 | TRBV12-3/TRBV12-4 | CASSFTNLYEQYF | TGTGCCAGCAGTTTCACTAACCTCTACGAGCAGTACTTC
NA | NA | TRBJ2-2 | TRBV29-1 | CSVEVLGAGELFF | TGCAGCGTTGAAGTGCTGGGTGCCGGGGAGCTGTTTTTT
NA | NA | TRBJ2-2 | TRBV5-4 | CASSLLPNTGELFF | TGTGCCAGCAGCTTGCTCCCTAACACCGGGGAGCTGTTTTTT